These T cell receptor beta chains were read from a single sample in a study of CD8 T cells in Susac syndrome. From the immunoSEQ multiplex PCR reads, TCRdb called clonotypes with MiXCR, one entry per CDR3 protein. Altogether some 300,000 distinct CDR3 sequences are present, around 89% being singletons, with the ten largest covering around 0.18%. The sequencing sample was made of CD8+ T cells from PBMCs. The origin of the receptors is a human donor with multiple sclerosis. CDR3s include the opening cysteine and the closing phenylalanine or tryptophan. Each record gives: clone size, V gene, D gene, J gene, CDR3 DNA, CDR3 protein. The D gene is left open where the match is weak. Where a row states a size, it is once, few, many or the class of an expanded clone; other rows omit it.

>.|TRBV5-6|.|TRBJ2-7
TGTGCCAGCAGCTTGACAAGTCAGGGGGACTCCATGGGGAATGAGCAGTACTTC
CASSLTSQGDSMGNEQYF
>.|TRBV30|.|TRBJ2-5
TGTGCCTGGACACGAGTCGGCGAGACCCAGTACTTC
CAWTRVGETQYF
>.|TRBV4-1|.|TRBJ2-5
TGCGCCAGCAGCCCAGGAGGCGGAGGAGAGACCCAGTACTTC
CASSPGGGGETQYF
>.|TRBV15|.|TRBJ2-1
TGTGCCACCAGCAGAGATAGGGGGATGTGGGAGTTCTTC
CATSRDRGMWEFF
>.|TRBV7-2|TRBD2|TRBJ2-3
TGTGCCAGCAGCTTAGTCGGGGGGACTAACACAGATACGCAGTATTTT
CASSLVGGTNTDTQYF
>.|TRBV20-1|TRBD1|TRBJ1-2
TGCAGTGCTCGACCCAGACAGGGTGGGGGCTACACCTTC
CSARPRQGGGYTF
>once|TRBV11-2|TRBD2|TRBJ2-7
TGTGCCAGCAGCCATAGCGGGGGAGTATACGAGCAGTACTTC
CASSHSGGVYEQYF
>.|TRBV14|.|TRBJ2-7
TGTGCCAGCAGCGTACGGGGCCCAGCCCTCGAGCAGTACTTC
CASSVRGPALEQYF
>.|TRBV4-1|.|TRBJ2-5
TGCGCCAGCAGCCAAGTATGGCGAAGGGGACAAGAGACCCAGTACTTC
CASSQVWRRGQETQYF
>.|TRBV5-4|.|TRBJ2-3
TGTGCCAGCAGCTCATCAGATTACGAGGCAGATACGCAGTATTTT
CASSSSDYEADTQYF
>.|TRBV6-2/TRBV6-3|TRBD1|TRBJ2-1
TGTGCCAGCAGGCATCCGGGACAGGGGAGGGATGAGCAGTTCTTC
CASRHPGQGRDEQFF
>.|TRBV15|.|TRBJ1-1
TGTGCCACCAGTGCATTGGGCGGAAACACTGAAGCTTTCTTT
CATSALGGNTEAFF
>.|TRBV5-1|.|TRBJ1-1
TGCGCCAGCAGCTTGGCCCCCGGAGGCACTGAAGCTTTCTTT
CASSLAPGGTEAFF
>.|TRBV28|.|TRBJ1-1
TGTGCCAGCAGCCTGCGAGCAGGGGAGATGAACACTGAAGCTTTCTTT
CASSLRAGEMNTEAFF